A single TCR beta chain is shown here with its context. The sample is drawn from a study of blood T cell repertoires in COVID-19. Study summary: The United States, Italy and Spain supplied acute and convalescent COVID-19 samples. Nucleic acid was either cDNA or gDNA, and it came from T cells, B-cell-depleted T cells, or PBMCs.

In the original workflow: Reference gene primer amplification gave estimated nucleated cell counts. Sequencing was performed with immunoSEQ multiplex PCR; in TCRdb, only in-frame clones are kept and a portion is missing. That table furnishes V, J and clone size, whereas the DNA furnished D and trimming. The table includes tens of thousands of clones, approximately 81% detected once. The V and J ends lost 2 bases and 1 base respectively, with 15 bases between them. This CDR3 is 16 amino acids long. Germline V CDR1 and CDR2: GTSNPN, SVGIG (reference sequence). The chain is built from TRBV30 and TRBJ1-3, with D unresolved. The clonotype was recovered from a woman of 80 years or more with active or convalescent COVID-19. The sequenced sample consisted of peripheral blood. In DNA, the CDR3 is TGTGCCTGGAGTCCCAGGACTTTCCCATCTGGAAACACCATATATTTT. Amino acids: CAWSPRTFPSGNTIYF.